The 21 T cell receptor beta chains below all came from one sample that was sequenced in a study of blood T cell repertoires in COVID-19. Sequencing was performed with immunoSEQ multiplex PCR; in TCRdb, only in-frame clones are kept and a portion is missing. Here the sample spans roughly 290,000 clones, roughly 85% being singletons. The sample consisted of PBMCs or T cells enriched from blood (not recorded which). The origin of the receptors is a man aged 30-40 years who had recovered from COVID-19.

The chain links TRBV3-1 (or the pseudogene TRBV3-2) to TRBJ2-7, with 11 bases lining up with TRBD1. Trimming took 4 bases from V and 5 from J; bases not matched to a gene: 7. The germline gives CDR1 LGHDT, CDR2 YNNKEL (reference sequence). The CDR3 spans 15 residues. The CDR3 coding sequence is TGTGCCAGCAGCCGACGGGGACAGGGGGACCACGAGCAGTACTTC. Protein product: CASSRRGQGDHEQYF.

This clone was found once. The chain links TRBV6-5 to TRBJ2-5; 12 bases align to TRBD2. The CDR3 spans 15 residues. After removal of 6 bases from V and 5 bases from J, the junction contained 7 bases not matched to a gene. Germline CDR1 reads MNHEY; CDR2 reads SVGAGI. The CDR3 here is CASRKTSGGGETQYF. The CDR3 DNA sequence: TGTGCCAGCAGAAAGACTAGCGGGGGAGGGGAGACCCAGTACTTC.

The V gene is TRBV11-2, the J gene TRBJ2-4; 7 bases fit TRBD2. Germline lookup yields CDR1 SGHAT and CDR2 FQNNGV. The V and J ends lost 1 base and 2 bases, in that order; junction bases with no gene match: 11. This CDR3 spans 18 amino acids. The CDR3 is CASSLGILIGGSKNIQYF. The CDR3 nucleotides read TGTGCCAGCAGCTTAGGTATTCTCATCGGGGGGTCCAAAAACATTCAGTACTTC. The full variable domain, with the rest looked up from reference TRBV11-2 and TRBJ2-4, is EAGVAQSPRYKIIEKRQSVAFWCNPISGHATLYWYQQILGQGPKLLIQFQNNGVVDDSQLPKDRFSAERLKGVDSTLKIQPAKLEDSAVYLCASSLGILIGGSKNIQYFGAGTRLSVL.

V and J are TRBV28 and TRBJ1-1; possible D gene TRBD1, 6 bases. The CDR3 totals 14 residues. CDR1 is MDHEN, CDR2 SYDVKM, per germline. The V and J ends lost 10 bases and 2 bases respectively, with 17 bases between them. The CDR3 DNA is TGTGCCACCTTTGGACAGCCCCGAAACACTGAAGCTTTCTTT. Its translation is CATFGQPRNTEAFF. The complete variable domain, with remaining parts taken from reference TRBV28 and TRBJ1-1, reads DVKVTQSSRYLVKRTGEKVFLECVQDMDHENMFWYRQDPGLGLRLIYFSYDVKMKEKGDIPEGYSVSREKKERFSLILESASTNQTSMYLCATFGQPRNTEAFFGQGTRLTVV.

This chain joins TRBV29-1 and TRBJ1-1; 8 nucleotides match TRBD1. The CDR3 covers 13 residues. Germline loops: CDR1 SQVTM, CDR2 ANQGSEA. The junction had 9 bases not matched to a gene; V was cut back by 6 bases and J by 6 bases. CDR3 amino acids: CSVRTGSVAEAFF. The CDR3 DNA reads TGCAGCGTACGGACAGGGTCGGTTGCTGAAGCTTTCTTT. Combining the CDR3 with reference TRBV29-1 and TRBJ1-1 gives the whole variable domain SAVISQKPSRDICQRGTSLTIQCQVDSQVTMMFWYRQQPGQSLTLIATANQGSEATYESGFVIDKFPISRPNLTFSTLTVSNMSPEDSSIYLCSVRTGSVAEAFFGQGTRLTVV.

The chain combines TRBV20-1 with TRBJ1-6; no clear D gene. CDR1 is DFQATT, CDR2 SNEGSKA, per germline (reference sequence). This CDR3 contains 13 residues. Trimming stripped 3 bases from V and 4 bases from J, with 7 bases between. This CDR3 reads CSASNSYNSPLHF. CDR3 coding DNA: TGCAGTGCTAGTAACAGTTATAATTCACCCCTCCACTTT.

Only one count was recorded for this clone. V usage is TRBV19 and J usage is TRBJ1-2; D may be TRBD1 (5 bases). The germline gives CDR1 LNHDA, CDR2 SQIVND (reference sequence). The CDR3 spans 14 residues. V shed 6 bases and J shed 3 bases, with 14 bases lying between them. The DNA for the CDR3 is TGTGCCAGTAGGGACCAGGGTCTTGACTATGGCTACACCTTC. Translation gives CASRDQGLDYGYTF.

The chain is built from TRBV19 and TRBJ2-7; D is unclear. Germline CDR1 reads LNHDA; CDR2 reads SQIVND (reference sequence). The CDR3 consists of 12 residues. V was shortened by 6 bases and J by 0 bases, with 6 bases between the two germline ends. In nucleotides, the CDR3 is TGTGCCAGTAGCCCGAGCTCCTACGAGCAGTACTTC. It yields the protein CASSPSSYEQYF.

This chain connects TRBV6-5 to TRBJ1-1; TRBD1 is a possible D gene (5 bases). The germline gives CDR1 MNHEY, CDR2 SVGAGI. The CDR3 is 13 residues long. With 7 bases removed from V and 5 bases from J, the gap between germline ends came to 14 bases. For the CDR3, the DNA is TGTGCCAGCATCCTTCGGGGGGATACTGAAGCTTTCTTT. Its protein product is CASILRGDTEAFF.

The chain recombines TRBV29-1 with TRBJ1-1; tentatively, D is TRBD1 (6 bases). Trimming left V 7 bases short and J 4 bases short, with 16 bases between. CDR1 and CDR2 from the germline V gene are SQVTM and ANQGSEA. There are 13 residues in the CDR3. CDR3 DNA sequence: TGCAGCGGGGGGGCTAGAAGCGGCACTGAAGCTTTCTTT. Protein: CSGGARSGTEAFF. Filled out from reference TRBV29-1 and TRBJ1-1, the complete variable domain reads SAVISQKPSRDICQRGTSLTIQCQVDSQVTMMFWYRQQPGQSLTLIATANQGSEATYESGFVIDKFPISRPNLTFSTLTVSNMSPEDSSIYLCSGGARSGTEAFFGQGTRLTVV.

This chain links TRBV5-8 with TRBJ2-3, with TRBD2 identical over 8 bases. The CDR3 totals 15 residues. In germline, CDR1 is SGHTS, CDR2 YDEGEE. V lost 2 bases to trimming and J lost 6 bases; unmatched junction nucleotides: 8. For the CDR3, the DNA is TGTGCCAGCAGCTTTCTACGGGGGGGCCGGGATACGCAGTATTTT. This translates into CASSFLRGGRDTQYF.

This rearrangement joins TRBV28 to TRBJ2-4; 8 nucleotides line up with TRBD1. Trimming took 5 bases from V and 14 from J; bases not matched to a gene: 5. From germline, CDR1 is MDHEN and CDR2 SYDVKM. This CDR3 is 11 amino acids long. The chain's CDR3 is CASSAPGGEYF. The CDR3 DNA sequence: TGTGCCAGCAGTGCGCCAGGGGGCGAGTACTTC.

The chain links TRBV7-2 to TRBJ1-5; 9 positions agree with TRBD1. V was pared by 5 bases and J by 2 bases, with 10 bases of the junction left unmatched. Germline CDR1 and CDR2: SGHTA and FQGNSA. CDR3 length: 17 amino acids. The CDR3 DNA reads TGTGCCAGCAGCCCGGGGACAGGGTCACATCGCAATCAGCCCCAGCATTTT. Amino acids: CASSPGTGSHRNQPQHF.

The chain couples TRBV18 to TRBJ1-1, with TRBD1 identical over 9 bases. Germline trimming cut 2 bases from V and 4 bases from J; bases unmatched to any gene: 8. The CDR3 spans 16 residues. In germline, CDR1 is KGHSH, CDR2 LQKENI. The CDR3 protein is CASSPSPYRGPTEAFF. The CDR3 DNA reads TGTGCCAGCTCACCATCGCCGTACAGGGGGCCCACTGAAGCTTTCTTT.

In this sample, this clone turned up once. The rearrangement uses TRBV5-1 and TRBJ2-3, with D tentatively TRBD2 (6 bases). The CDR3 extends over 13 amino acids. Germline V gene sequence: CDR1 SGHRS, CDR2 YFSETQ. The V end lost 4 bases, the J end lost 7 bases, and 13 bases lay between the germline ends. CDR3 residues: CASSPSRENTQYF. DNA of the CDR3: TGCGCCAGCAGCCCGAGTCGGGAGAATACGCAGTATTTT.

The chain links TRBV14 to TRBJ2-5, with 7 bases identical to TRBD2. Germline CDR1 SGHDN, CDR2 FVKESK. The CDR3 sequence is 14 residues long. The V segment lost 4 bases and the J segment 7 bases; nucleotides outside the gene matches: 9. In DNA form, the CDR3 reads TGTGCCAGCAGCCTCGACGGGGGGAGGAGGACCCAGTACTTC. This codes for CASSLDGGRRTQYF.

There are a few counts of this clone. The chain recombines TRBV7-9 with TRBJ1-2; 8 bases line up with TRBD1. Per the germline V gene, CDR1 is SEHNR and CDR2 is FQNEAQ (reference sequence). With 7 bases clipped from V and 4 bases from J, the junction kept 8 bases outside the gene matches. The CDR3 consists of 14 residues. CDR3 in amino acids: CASTRQGRGYGYTF. For the CDR3, the DNA is TGTGCCAGCACCAGACAGGGGAGAGGCTATGGCTACACCTTC.

The chain recombines TRBV6-5 with TRBJ2-2; D not certain. The germline V gene encodes CDR1 MNHEY and CDR2 SVGAGI. The CDR3 consists of 13 residues. V was pared by 6 bases and J by 10 bases, with 15 bases between. The CDR3 bases are TGTGCCAGCAGCTACGGTCCCGAGGCGGAGCTGTTTTTT. This encodes CASSYGPEAELFF.

This clone has more than one count but fewer than ten. J is TRBJ2-7 and V is TRBV9, with 10 bases lining up with TRBD2. The CDR3 runs to 17 residues. Germline V gene sequence: CDR1 SGDLS, CDR2 YYNGEE. With V trimmed by 0 bases and J by 6 bases, 12 bases remained unmatched. Here the CDR3 reads CASSVVPSGGARGEQYF. The CDR3 region has the DNA TGTGCCAGCAGCGTAGTCCCTAGCGGGGGAGCTAGGGGCGAGCAGTACTTC. The whole variable domain, remainder taken from reference TRBV9 and TRBJ2-7, is DSGVTQTPKHLITATGQRVTLRCSPRSGDLSVYWYQQSLDQGLQFLIQYYNGEERAKGNILERFSAQQFPDLHSELNLSSLELGDSALYFCASSVVPSGGARGEQYFGPGTRLTVT.

V and J are TRBV7-9 and TRBJ1-6; D possibly corresponds to TRBD1 (6 bases). Trimming took 4 bases from V and 6 from J, leaving 13 bases between them. Germline values: CDR1 SEHNR, CDR2 FQNEAQ (reference sequence). The CDR3 length is 15 residues. The CDR3 protein is CASSSYRVTNSPLHF. DNA of the CDR3: TGTGCCAGCAGCTCATACAGGGTGACTAATTCACCCCTCCACTTT.

J is TRBJ1-5 and V is TRBV4-1; no firm D call. This CDR3 region has 14 residues. Germline lookup yields CDR1 MGHRA and CDR2 YSYEKL. Trimming shortened V by 3 bases and J by 6 bases, and 12 bases separated the two germline ends. CDR3 bases: TGCGCCAGCAGCCAGCAGGTTTTCCCTCAGCCCCAGCATTTT. It specifies CASSQQVFPQPQHF.